The TCR beta chain described here comes from a study of T cells in Graves' hyperthyroidism and ophthalmopathy (dated by TCRdb to the late 2010s). About the study as a whole: Peripheral blood samples were taken at the time of initial diagnosis, prior to any treatment. To identify distinguishing TCR V-J signatures, a discovery cohort of around 100 patients was used, comprising 43 with Graves' ophthalmopathy and roughly 60 with stable Graves' hyperthyroidism. For training and testing, the 100 or so patients in the discovery cohort were randomly divided in a 7:3 ratio. Whether ophthalmopathy could be predicted prospectively was tested in an independent validation cohort made up of under 20 hyperthyroidism patients plus 17 patients who later progressed to ophthalmopathy. In about 6 Graves' hyperthyroidism patients, the study also compared T-cell repertoires from thyroid tissue with T-cell repertoires from blood. After sampling, hyperthyroidism patients received methimazole starting at 30 mg daily, and ophthalmopathy patients received high-dose intravenous methylprednisolone. According to the paper, TCR Vbeta CDR3 sequencing was carried out on some 140 peripheral blood samples, which came from under 50 ophthalmopathy, under 80 hyperthyroidism and around 17 progressor patients. Here is what the overall study found, with its caveats: Most expanded thyroid clonotypes (frequency above 0.001) were also detected in blood, a finding suggesting that blood repertoires may reflect thyroid immune responses. No statistical method was used to set the sample size in advance, and investigators knew the group allocation. Ophthalmopathy was separated from stable hyperthyroidism by a 13 V-J signature model, with approximately 86% sensitivity and about 81% specificity obtained in cross-validation and 80%/75% obtained in testing. In validation, the model predicted progression to ophthalmopathy with 55% to 71% sensitivity and approximately 74% specificity, a median of about 6 months before onset.

This clonotype was seen repeatedly, ten times or more. The antigen it binds to is not known. Per-nucleotide qualities are absent, and no much larger clonotype sits a single base away. Including cysteine and phenylalanine, the CDR3 has 12 amino acids. Of the read, only the CDR3 DNA is kept; its 36 bases are in frame from base 1. Relative to germline, V is 7 bases shorter and J is 6 bases shorter, with 13 bases between their ends. Via the germline V gene, CDR1 is MDHEN and CDR2 SYDVKM. The TCR beta CDR3 regions were amplified from RNA transcripts. The first round of RT-PCR for the TCR CDR3 was performed with the HTBI primer set and the Qiagen OneStep RT-PCR kit. Libraries were constructed in a second round of multiplex PCR, after which size selection and purification were carried out. The libraries were sequenced on an Illumina HiSeq2000 using paired-end 100 bp reads. On the study's bioinformatics: Raw data were processed with SOAPnuke, discarding reads with adapters, uncalled bases, mean Phred below 15, or no exact constant-primer or identifier match. COPE v1.2.5 was used to merge the high-quality paired reads, and each unique nucleotide sequence was defined as a clonotype. Clonotypes were aligned to IMGT TRBV, TRBD and TRBJ reference segments using MiTCR v1.1. Only V-J combinations with frequency above 0.0001, covering approximately 99% of repertoires, were analysed. A TCS score was defined as the ratio between F50 (clonal expansion) and ExV (chaos), using BLOSUM62-based TCRdist between CDR3 peptides within each V-J. Welch's t-statistics and random forest reduced roughly 500 V-J features to 13, which were used in a naive Bayes classifier (R e1071). TCRdb redid the processing of the public reads, applying fastp at Q25 and MiXCR, and retained in-frame beta chains. Each CDR3 protein appears once, grouped with its most common genes and DNA. The V and J calls shown here were made by TCRdb, not taken from the authors' results. The sample includes around 250,000 distinct CDR3 sequences, with 24% observed a single time. In total, the top ten clones hold roughly a third of the sample.

Ophthalmopathy patients had moderately to severely active disease, with a Clinical Activity Score of 3 or more, a NOSPECS grade of 4 or more, and a disease duration of less than 3 months. Patients with uncontrolled infections, other autoimmune diseases, pregnancy or lactation were excluded. Clinical symptoms, serum thyroxine and TRAb, thyroid ultrasound, and orbital computed tomography formed the basis for the diagnoses. Ficoll-Paque density gradient centrifugation was used to isolate PBMCs from about 10 ml of fresh peripheral blood. Trizol reagent was used to extract total RNA, and RNA quality was then checked on an Agilent 2100 Bioanalyzer.

The sample taken for sequencing was blood. The chain employs TRBV28 and TRBJ2-7; the D gene is unclear. The clonotype was recovered from a woman aged 40 to 50 with Graves' ophthalmopathy. The nucleotides read TGTGCCAGCATCGCTACCTTGGGCGAGCAGTACTTC. Translation gives CASIATLGEQYF.